This TCR beta chain was recorded in a study of blood T cell repertoires in COVID-19. Whole-study context: Whether acute or convalescent, the COVID-19 samples came from the United States, Italy and Spain. The analysed material was cDNA or gDNA that came from T cells, B-cell-depleted T cells, or PBMCs.

This clone appeared once. In the original processing: From reference gene primer amplification, estimates of nucleated cell counts were derived. Profiled with immunoSEQ multiplex PCR; TCRdb holds only in-frame clones, not every one. V, J and clone size were drawn from that table, and D and trimming were deduced from the DNA. In the table there are tens of thousands of clones, 88% of which are singletons. Per the germline V gene, CDR1 is SGHAT and CDR2 is FQNNGV. The CDR3 has 15 amino acids. Trimming cost V 10 bases and J 4 bases; bases outside gene matches: 11. Sequencing was carried out using peripheral blood. The receptor was isolated from a middle-aged man with active COVID-19. The chain has TRBV11-2 and TRBJ2-1; 9 nucleotides align to TRBD1. CDR3 loop: CATRPGQGLYNEQFF. CDR3 sequence (DNA): TGTGCCACCCGCCCGGGACAGGGTTTATACAATGAGCAGTTCTTC.